What follows describes a single T cell receptor (beta chain). The specificity of this receptor is unknown. There are no base qualities to consult, and no much larger clone falls within one base. The sample originates from a study of blood T cell repertoires in COVID-19 (dated by TCRdb to the early 2020s). Notes on the research overall: Samples covering the acute and convalescent phases of COVID-19 were provided by collaborators in the United States, Italy and Spain. The prospective study material was composed of cDNA or gDNA derived from T cells, B-cell-depleted T cells, or PBMCs. Subjects who had been exposed to COVID-19, were actively infected with it, or had recovered from it provided the deeply sampled blood TCRbeta repertoires that made up the dataset. HLA class I and class II types, where available, came from metadata supplied by the sample provider rather than from assay-based typing. A de-identified subject ID, COVID-19 status, age in years and sex were almost always included in the sample metadata. A freely available public database, intended as a resource for researchers studying the immune response to SARS-CoV-2, is where the repertoires were released. The samples were drawn from the first 160 participants of the ongoing ImmuneRACE study and from 1,254 subjects provided by 6 global collaborators.

Summary of the overall study and its limitations: How much clinical and demographic metadata was included differed by source and by participant, and the metadata was provided uncurated.

From a lookup of the germline V gene, CDR1 and CDR2 are LGHNA and YSLEER. The CDR3 holds 15 amino acids from the cysteine to the phenylalanine. Only the CDR3 portion is preserved as DNA: 45 bases, with reading frame beginning at the first base. V loses 0 bases at its end and J loses 2 bases; junction bases beyond the gene matches: 4. In the prospective study, participants were roughly 18 to 100 years old, resided in about two dozen geographic areas of the United States, and were enrolled through a virtual design. In the prospective study, cohorts were assigned on the basis of participant-reported clinical history obtained from a screening survey and a study questionnaire. Recovered participants in ImmuneRACE Cohort 3 were defined as having two consecutive negative NP/OP PCR tests, clearance from a healthcare professional, or resolution of symptoms. In the prospective study, whole blood, serum and a nasopharyngeal or oropharyngeal swab were collected from each participant by mobile phlebotomists. Additional blood draws and questionnaires over an approximately two-month period could optionally be provided by prospective study participants. Prospective study blood samples were shipped either frozen or at room temperature before DNA extraction.

TCRbeta CDR3 regions were amplified from genomic DNA by means of the immunoSEQ Assay, a bias-controlled multiplex PCR. On the study's bioinformatics: Within the assay, amplification of reference gene primers was used to estimate how many nucleated cells each sample contained. To quantify the absolute abundance of each unique TCRbeta CDR3 rearrangement, sequence reads were collapsed and filtered. For each sample, productive Simpson clonality was calculated as the square root of Simpson's diversity index across productive rearrangements. Imported from immuneACCESS, the table was reduced by TCRdb to in-frame sequences with V and J called. These copies leave out some clones; in studies compared against another copy, an unresolved V gene accounts for under half, and the cause of the remainder is not known. V, J and clone size reflect that table, while D and trimming were determined from the DNA. The sample contains about 220,000 clones, 82% of them found a single time. The ten largest clonotypes hold about 3.7% of the sample.

Sequenced sample: PBMCs or T cells enriched from blood (not recorded which). The source is a woman in her sixties or seventies who had recovered from COVID-19. The chain was built from TRBV4-3 and TRBJ2-7; TRBD1 fits 7 bases in the junction. The CDR3 amino acid sequence is: CASSQDQTGAYEQYF. The DNA sequence reads TGCGCCAGCAGCCAAGATCAAACAGGGGCCTACGAGCAGTACTTC.